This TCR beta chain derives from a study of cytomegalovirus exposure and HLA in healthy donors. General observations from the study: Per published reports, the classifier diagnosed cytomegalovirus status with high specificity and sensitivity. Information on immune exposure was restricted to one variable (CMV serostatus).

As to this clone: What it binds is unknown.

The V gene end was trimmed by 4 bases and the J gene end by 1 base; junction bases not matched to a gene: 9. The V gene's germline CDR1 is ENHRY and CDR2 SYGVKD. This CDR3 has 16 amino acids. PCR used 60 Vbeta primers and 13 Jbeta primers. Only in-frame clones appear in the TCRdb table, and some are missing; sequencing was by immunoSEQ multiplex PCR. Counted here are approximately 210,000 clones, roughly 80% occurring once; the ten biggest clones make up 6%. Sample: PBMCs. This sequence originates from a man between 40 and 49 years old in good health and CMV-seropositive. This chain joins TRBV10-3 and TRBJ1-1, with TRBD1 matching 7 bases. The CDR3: CAISGGTVGWNTEAFF. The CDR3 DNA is TGTGCCATCAGTGGGGGGACAGTGGGATGGAACACTGAAGCTTTCTTT.